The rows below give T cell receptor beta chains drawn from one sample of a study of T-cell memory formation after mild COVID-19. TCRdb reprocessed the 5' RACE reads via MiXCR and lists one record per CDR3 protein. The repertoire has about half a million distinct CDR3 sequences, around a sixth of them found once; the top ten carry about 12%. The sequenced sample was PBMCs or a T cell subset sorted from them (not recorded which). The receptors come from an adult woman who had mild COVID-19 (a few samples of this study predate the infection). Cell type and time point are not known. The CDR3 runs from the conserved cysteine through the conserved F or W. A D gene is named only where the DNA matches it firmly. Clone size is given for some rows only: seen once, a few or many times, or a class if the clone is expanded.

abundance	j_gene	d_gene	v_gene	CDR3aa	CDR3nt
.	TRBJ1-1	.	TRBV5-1	CASSLSGTENTEAFF	TGCGCCAGCAGCTTATCCGGGACGGAGAACACTGAAGCTTTCTTT
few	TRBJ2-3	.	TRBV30	CAWTARTDTQYF	TGTGCCTGGACAGCCCGCACAGATACGCAGTATTTT
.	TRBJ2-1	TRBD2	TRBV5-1	CASSFGWEGNNEQFF	TGCGCCAGCAGCTTCGGGTGGGAGGGGAACAATGAGCAGTTCTTC
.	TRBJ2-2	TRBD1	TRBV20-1	CSARPSGRQGARNTGELFF	TGCAGTGCTAGACCATCAGGTCGACAGGGGGCTCGTAACACCGGGGAGCTGTTTTTT
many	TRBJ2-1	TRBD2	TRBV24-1	CATSDFLGTSGGLSSYNEQFF	TGTGCCACCAGTGATTTTTTGGGGACTAGCGGGGGCCTCAGCTCCTACAATGAGCAGTTCTTC
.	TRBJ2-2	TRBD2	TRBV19	CASSKRGAGELFF	TGTGCCAGTAGTAAGCGGGGGGCCGGGGAGCTGTTTTTT
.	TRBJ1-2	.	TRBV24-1	CATSDLTLGYGYTF	TGTGCCACCAGTGATTTGACCCTGGGCTATGGCTACACCTTC
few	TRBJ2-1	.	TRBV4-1	CASSQDWGGAGNEQFF	TGCGCCAGCAGCCAAGATTGGGGGGGGGCAGGGAATGAGCAGTTCTTC
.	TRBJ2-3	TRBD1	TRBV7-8	CASSLRQGVGTDTQYF	TGTGCCAGCAGCTTGAGACAGGGGGTGGGCACAGATACGCAGTATTTT
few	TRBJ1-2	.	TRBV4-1	CASSPGTQGYGYTF	TGCGCCAGCAGCCCAGGCACCCAGGGGTATGGCTACACCTTC
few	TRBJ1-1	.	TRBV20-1	CSASGTIWSVEAFF	TGCAGTGCTAGCGGAACTATCTGGAGCGTCGAAGCTTTCTTT
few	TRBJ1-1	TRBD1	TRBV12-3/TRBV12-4	CASSPPGQGSAEAFF	TGTGCCAGCAGCCCCCCAGGACAGGGTAGCGCTGAAGCTTTCTTT
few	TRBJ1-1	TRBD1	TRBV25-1	CASSTQGALYTEAFF	TGTGCCAGCAGTACACAGGGGGCACTATACACTGAAGCTTTCTTT
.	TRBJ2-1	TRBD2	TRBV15	CATSRVDPLAGPNNEQFF	TGTGCCACCAGCAGAGTGGATCCCCTAGCGGGTCCAAACAATGAGCAGTTCTTC
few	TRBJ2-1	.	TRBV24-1	CATSDHQPSSYNEQFF	TGTGCCACCAGTGATCACCAACCGAGCTCCTACAATGAGCAGTTCTTC
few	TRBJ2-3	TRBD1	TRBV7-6	CASSSPGQGDGGQYF	TGTGCCAGCAGCTCCCCGGGACAGGGTGACGGAGGGCAGTATTTT
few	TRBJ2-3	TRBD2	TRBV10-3	CAITSGGTDTQYF	TGTGCCATCACCAGCGGGGGGACAGATACGCAGTATTTT
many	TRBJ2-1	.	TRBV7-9	CASSFGDRPGEQFF	TGTGCCAGCAGCTTCGGCGACCGTCCTGGTGAGCAGTTCTTC
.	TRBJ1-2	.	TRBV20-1	CSARDTRAHGYTF	TGCAGTGCTAGAGATACGAGGGCGCATGGCTACACCTTC
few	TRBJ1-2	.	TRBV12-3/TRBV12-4	CASSLKRHRFGYTF	TGTGCCAGCAGTTTAAAAAGACACAGGTTCGGCTACACCTTC
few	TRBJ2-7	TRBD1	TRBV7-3	CASSHQGQGYEQYF	TGTGCCAGCAGCCACCAGGGACAGGGCTACGAGCAGTACTTC
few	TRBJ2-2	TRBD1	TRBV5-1	CASSLLTGDLGELFF	TGCGCCAGCAGCCTGTTGACAGGGGACTTAGGGGAGCTGTTTTTT
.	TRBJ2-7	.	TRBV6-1	CAGKGDYEQYF	TGTGCCGGTAAAGGGGACTACGAGCAGTACTTC
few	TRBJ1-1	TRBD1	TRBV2	CASNPGQGAEAFF	TGTGCCAGCAACCCGGGACAGGGGGCTGAAGCTTTCTTT
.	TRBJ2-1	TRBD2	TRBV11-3	CASSSSGTTRYNEQFF	TGTGCCAGCAGCTCGTCCGGGACTACTAGATACAATGAGCAGTTCTTC
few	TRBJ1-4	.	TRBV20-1	CSARDRTDRTTNEKLFF	TGCAGTGCTAGAGATCGGACGGACCGGACAACTAATGAAAAACTGTTTTTT
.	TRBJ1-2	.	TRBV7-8	CASSLSLGNYGYTF	TGTGCCAGCAGCTTGAGCCTCGGTAACTATGGCTACACCTTC
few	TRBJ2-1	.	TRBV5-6	CASSLAGGPLFF	TGTGCCAGCAGCTTGGCCGGGGGGCCTCTGTTCTTC
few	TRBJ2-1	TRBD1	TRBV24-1	CATTPGGAYNEQFF	TGTGCCACCACTCCAGGGGGCGCGTACAATGAGCAGTTCTTC
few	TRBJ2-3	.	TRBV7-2	CASSSRGGPTQYF	TGTGCCAGCAGCTCGCGAGGGGGGCCTACGCAGTATTTT
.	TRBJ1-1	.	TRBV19	CASSTHGTRITEAFF	TGTGCCAGTAGTACCCATGGGACCCGGATAACTGAAGCTTTCTTT
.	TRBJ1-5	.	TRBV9	CASSVEGLEYQPQHF	TGTGCCAGCAGCGTAGAGGGTTTGGAGTACCAGCCCCAGCATTTT
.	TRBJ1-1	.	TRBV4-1	CASSQIRGDTEAFF	TGCGCCAGCAGCCAGATTCGGGGAGACACTGAAGCTTTCTTT
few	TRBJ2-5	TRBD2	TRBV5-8	CASSFGGLAGPQETQYF	TGTGCCAGCAGCTTCGGGGGACTAGCGGGCCCCCAAGAGACCCAGTACTTC
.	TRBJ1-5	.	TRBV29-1	CSVRAPHSNQPQHF	TGCAGCGTCCGCGCCCCTCATAGCAATCAGCCCCAGCATTTT
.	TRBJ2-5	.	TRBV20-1	CSATIWGNTQETQYF	TGCAGTGCTACCATTTGGGGGAACACTCAAGAGACCCAGTACTTC
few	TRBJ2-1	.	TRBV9	CASSLQGAEQFF	TGTGCCAGCAGCCTACAGGGTGCTGAGCAGTTCTTC
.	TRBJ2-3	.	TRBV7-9	CASSRDGPRYTQYF	TGTGCCAGCAGCAGAGACGGCCCCAGGTATACGCAGTATTTT
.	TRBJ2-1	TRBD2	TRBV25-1	CASSITGGHNEQFF	TGTGCCAGCTCCATAACGGGAGGCCACAATGAGCAGTTCTTC
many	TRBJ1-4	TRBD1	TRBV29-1	CSVAGTANNEKLFF	TGCAGCGTCGCCGGGACAGCGAATAATGAAAAACTGTTTTTT
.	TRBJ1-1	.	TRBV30	CAWSNSWDTEAFF	TGTGCATGGAGTAACTCATGGGACACTGAAGCTTTCTTT
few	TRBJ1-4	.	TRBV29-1	CSVGRSNEKLFF	TGCAGCGTTGGCAGGTCTAATGAAAAACTGTTTTTT
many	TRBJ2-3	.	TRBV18	CASSTDYSSTDTQYF	TGTGCCAGCTCAACGGACTATTCCAGCACAGATACGCAGTATTTT
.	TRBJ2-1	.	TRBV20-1	CSAERGETYNEQFF	TGCAGTGCTGAAAGGGGGGAAACCTACAATGAGCAGTTCTTC
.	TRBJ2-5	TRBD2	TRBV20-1	CSARDAASGETQYF	TGCAGTGCTAGAGATGCGGCTAGCGGAGAGACCCAGTACTTC
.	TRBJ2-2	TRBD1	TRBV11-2	CASSTRDRGPTGELFF	TGTGCCAGCAGCACAAGGGACAGGGGTCCCACCGGGGAGCTGTTTTTT
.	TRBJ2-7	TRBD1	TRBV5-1	CASSSDRGSTYEQYF	TGCGCCAGCAGCTCAGACAGGGGTTCTACCTACGAGCAGTACTTC
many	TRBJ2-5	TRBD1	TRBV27	CASSFDRGGETQYF	TGTGCCAGCAGTTTCGACAGGGGAGGAGAGACCCAGTACTTC
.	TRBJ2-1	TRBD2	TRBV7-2	CASSLVIAGGNEQFF	TGTGCCAGCAGCTTAGTGATAGCGGGGGGCAATGAGCAGTTCTTC
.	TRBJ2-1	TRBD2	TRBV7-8	CASSLDPSGSENEQFF	TGTGCCAGCAGCTTAGATCCCAGCGGGAGTGAGAATGAGCAGTTCTTC
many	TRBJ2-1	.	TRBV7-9	CASSPVTRGEQFF	TGTGCCAGCAGCCCGGTGACTCGGGGGGAGCAGTTCTTC
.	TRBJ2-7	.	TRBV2	CASSMTASYEQYF	TGTGCCAGCTCCATGACAGCCTCCTACGAGCAGTACTTC
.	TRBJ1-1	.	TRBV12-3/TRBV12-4	CASSLPLRTEAFF	TGTGCCAGCAGTCTCCCGTTGCGCACTGAAGCTTTCTTT
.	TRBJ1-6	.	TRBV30	CAWSTGTDSPLHF	TGTGCCTGGTCTACAGGGACGGATTCACCCCTCCACTTT
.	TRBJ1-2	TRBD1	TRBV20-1	CSASSQGGYGYTF	TGCAGTGCTAGCTCACAGGGGGGATATGGCTACACCTTC
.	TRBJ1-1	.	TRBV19	CASSRGRGKNANTEAFF	TGTGCCAGTAGTAGGGGGCGCGGGAAGAATGCGAACACTGAAGCTTTCTTT
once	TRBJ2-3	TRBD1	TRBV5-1	CASSPGTGLDTQYF	TGCGCCAGCAGCCCCGGGACAGGGTTAGATACGCAGTATTTT